Described below is a single T cell receptor beta chain sequence and its context. It was the library that attached unique molecular identifiers to individual cDNA molecules. TCRdb fed the RACE reads into MiXCR, producing one record per CDR3 protein. This sample has 100,000 or so distinct CDR3 sequences, with under 35% found just once. The time point was: patch test 3, about 24 weeks after DPC sensitization. The treatment is: therapeutic diphenylcyclopropenone sensitization with weekly scalp DPC. Sample donors consisted of patients with alopecia, aged 18 to 70 years, who were suitable for DPC. The data were obtained in a study of human T cells and chemical hapten exposure. Study information: Sensitizing treatment utilized 2% DPC over a 2 cm by 2 cm portion of upper inner arm skin.

Germline V lookup: CDR1 LGHDT, CDR2 YNNKEL (reference sequence). Trimming pared 0 bases from V and 7 bases from J, leaving 9 bases between. The CDR3 sequence is 13 residues long. The receptor was derived from a man in his forties or fifties with alopecia areata. Some clones in this sample may be carry-over from other donors' samples. The chain has TRBV3-1 and TRBJ1-2; tentative D call: TRBD1 (5 bases). Sequencing used whole blood, obtained in connection with sensitization to the hapten diphenylcyclopropenone (DPC). CDR3 sequence (DNA): TGTGCCAGCAGCCAAGACAGGGTGCGTGGCTACACCTTC. Its protein product is CASSQDRVRGYTF.